Listed below are T cell receptor beta chains from one sample, sequenced in a study of blood T cells in healthy people across ages. TCRdb re-called the 5' RACE reads with MiXCR, one entry per CDR3 protein. The table has hundreds of thousands of distinct CDR3 sequences, 40% to 50% seen once. The specimen was blood. The origin of the receptors is a man between 60 and 75 years old in good health. The CDR3 runs from the conserved cysteine through the conserved F or W. The D gene is left open where the match is weak. Rows may omit the clone size; those that give it use once, few, many or a size class.

>TRBJ1-2|-|few|TRBV4-1
CASSQEGFKNYGYTF
TGCGCCAGCAGCCAAGAAGGGTTTAAGAACTATGGCTACACCTTC
>TRBJ2-3|-|few|TRBV4-3
CASSRGQTVGTDTQYF
TGCGCCAGCAGCCGAGGACAGACGGTCGGCACAGATACGCAGTATTTT
>TRBJ2-5|TRBD2|-|TRBV28
CASGSLAGGQETQYF
TGTGCCAGCGGTTCCCTAGCGGGGGGCCAAGAGACCCAGTACTTC
>TRBJ2-5|-|few|TRBV20-1
CSAERSGAQYF
TGCAGTGCAGAACGGTCCGGAGCCCAGTACTTC
>TRBJ2-2|-|-|TRBV12-3/TRBV12-4
CASSSLGVITGELFF
TGTGCCAGCAGCTCTCTAGGGGTGATCACCGGGGAGCTGTTTTTT
>TRBJ2-1|-|-|TRBV25-1
CASSATGFGANEQFF
TGTGCCAGCAGTGCAACAGGGTTCGGGGCGAATGAGCAGTTCTTC
>TRBJ1-6|-|-|TRBV20-1
CSARGTVNSPLHF
TGCAGTGCTAGGGGGACGGTGAATTCACCCCTCCACTTT
>TRBJ1-2|TRBD1|-|TRBV15
CATSRDSTGSGYTF
TGTGCCACCAGCAGAGATTCGACAGGGTCTGGCTACACCTTC
>TRBJ2-5|-|-|TRBV5-1
CASGPTLVDGQYF
TGCGCCAGCGGCCCAACACTCGTCGACGGGCAGTACTTC
>TRBJ1-2|TRBD1|few|TRBV7-2
CASSPHRGNYGYTF
TGTGCCAGCAGCCCACACAGGGGAAACTATGGCTACACCTTC
>TRBJ2-7|-|-|TRBV7-8
CASSLLSGDPWKQYF
TGTGCCAGCAGCTTACTGTCCGGGGATCCTTGGAAGCAGTACTTC
>TRBJ2-4|-|few|TRBV29-1
CSVSPLAKNIQYF
TGCAGCGTTTCCCCTCTAGCCAAAAACATTCAGTACTTC
>TRBJ2-5|TRBD1|-|TRBV2
CASIYGTGKETQYF
TGTGCCAGCATATACGGGACAGGAAAAGAGACCCAGTACTTC
>TRBJ1-1|-|-|TRBV3-1
CASSQMTGEAFF
TGTGCCAGCAGCCAGATGACAGGTGAAGCTTTCTTT
>TRBJ1-1|-|-|TRBV6-4
CASKVTEANTEAFF
TGTGCCAGCAAAGTAACAGAAGCGAACACTGAAGCTTTCTTT
>TRBJ2-7|-|few|TRBV9
CASSAKSGSYEQYF
TGTGCCAGCAGCGCAAAGTCGGGCAGCTACGAGCAGTACTTC
>TRBJ2-7|-|few|TRBV7-2
CASRGGSPYEQYF
TGTGCCAGCAGGGGGGGCAGTCCCTACGAGCAGTACTTC
>TRBJ2-1|-|few|TRBV4-1
CASSPGGHGLGGSYNEQFF
TGCGCCAGCAGCCCCGGGGGGCACGGACTCGGGGGCTCCTACAATGAGCAGTTCTTC
>TRBJ2-1|-|few|TRBV29-1
CSVGGRNYNEQFF
TGCAGCGTTGGTGGCAGAAACTACAATGAGCAGTTCTTC
>TRBJ2-5|TRBD2|few|TRBV7-9
CASSPSGGAIRETQYF
TGTGCCAGCAGCCCTTCGGGGGGAGCGATTCGAGAGACCCAGTACTTC
>TRBJ1-2|-|-|TRBV6-5
CASSYNPTVFDNGYTF
TGTGCCAGCAGTTACAACCCTACCGTCTTTGACAATGGCTACACCTTC
>TRBJ2-7|-|-|TRBV6-1
CASKQISIAYEQYF
TGTGCCAGCAAACAAATTTCTATTGCCTACGAGCAGTACTTC
>TRBJ2-4|-|-|TRBV20-1
CSADGSTEKLAKNIQYF
TGCAGTGCTGATGGATCCACTGAAAAACTAGCCAAAAACATTCAGTACTTC
>TRBJ2-3|-|-|TRBV3-1
CVSSQTGAPSTDTQYF
TGTGTCAGCAGCCAAACCGGGGCCCCGAGCACAGATACGCAGTATTTT
>TRBJ2-3|-|-|TRBV9
CASSVVGSDTQYF
TGTGCCAGCAGCGTAGTCGGGTCAGATACGCAGTATTTT
>TRBJ2-7|TRBD2|-|TRBV7-2
CASSPLSGGVGEQYF
TGTGCCAGCAGCCCTCTTAGCGGGGGGGTAGGGGAGCAGTACTTC
>TRBJ2-2|-|few|TRBV7-2
CASSRQDWTGELFF
TGTGCCAGCAGTAGGCAGGACTGGACCGGGGAGCTGTTTTTT
>TRBJ1-1|-|-|TRBV20-1
CSARRGTAGNTEAFF
TGCAGTGCTAGGAGGGGGACGGCCGGGAACACTGAAGCTTTCTTT
>TRBJ2-7|-|few|TRBV6-1
CASSRQVEGNYEQYF
TGTGCCAGCAGTAGACAGGTCGAAGGCAACTACGAGCAGTACTTC
>TRBJ2-1|-|-|TRBV27
CASKITTGPYSLEQFF
TGTGCCAGCAAAATAACGACAGGTCCGTACTCTTTAGAGCAGTTCTTC
>TRBJ2-1|TRBD2|few|TRBV5-6
CASSPGVGGTYNEQFF
TGTGCCAGCAGCCCGGGGGTGGGGGGGACCTACAATGAGCAGTTCTTC
>TRBJ2-3|-|-|TRBV6-6
CASSETLDRSTDTQYF
TGTGCCAGCAGCGAGACGCTGGACAGAAGCACAGATACGCAGTATTTT
>TRBJ2-7|-|-|TRBV7-9
CASSSTGVSGVRIYEQYF
TGTGCCAGCAGCTCCACTGGGGTGTCCGGAGTCCGTATCTACGAGCAGTACTTC
>TRBJ2-7|-|-|TRBV7-2
CASSSYGTGYEQYF
TGTGCCAGCAGCTCCTACGGGACTGGCTACGAGCAGTACTTC
>TRBJ1-1|-|-|TRBV5-1
CASSATGRNTEAFF
TGCGCCAGCAGCGCTACAGGGCGGAACACTGAAGCTTTCTTT
>TRBJ2-4|TRBD1|-|TRBV7-6
CASSTRQGDIQYF
TGTGCCAGCAGCACTCGACAGGGTGACATTCAGTACTTC
>TRBJ1-1|TRBD1|few|TRBV20-1
CSATGQGIENTEAFF
TGCAGTGCTACGGGACAGGGTATTGAGAACACTGAAGCTTTCTTT
>TRBJ2-3|TRBD2|-|TRBV3-1
CASSQDLAGEDTQYF
TGTGCCAGCAGCCAAGATCTAGCGGGGGAAGATACGCAGTATTTT
>TRBJ2-7|-|many|TRBV7-2
CASSLGDKRLREQYF
TGTGCCAGCAGCTTAGGGGACAAGCGGTTGAGGGAGCAGTACTTC
>TRBJ1-5|-|-|TRBV6-2/TRBV6-3
CASSYSGRNQPQHF
TGTGCCAGCAGTTACTCTGGGCGGAATCAGCCCCAGCATTTT
>TRBJ1-1|TRBD1|few|TRBV2
CASSPRTGATEAFF
TGTGCCAGCAGCCCCCGCACAGGGGCCACTGAAGCTTTCTTT
>TRBJ2-7|TRBD1|-|TRBV6-6
CASSNGGQGQNYEQYF
TGTGCCAGCAGTAACGGCGGACAGGGTCAGAACTACGAGCAGTACTTC
>TRBJ2-7|-|-|TRBV2
CASSRTRDTGRYEQYF
TGTGCCAGCAGTAGGACCCGGGACACGGGGCGATACGAGCAGTACTTC
>TRBJ2-7|-|-|TRBV27
CASFSSSYEQYF
TGTGCCAGTTTTTCAAGCTCCTACGAGCAGTACTTC
>TRBJ2-2|TRBD1|-|TRBV6-6
CASSSNNRGPGELFF
TGTGCCAGCAGTTCCAATAACAGGGGGCCCGGGGAGCTGTTTTTT
>TRBJ1-1|TRBD1|few|TRBV4-3
CASSQLLSRQGLNTEAFF
TGCGCCAGCAGCCAGCTACTAAGCCGACAGGGTCTGAACACTGAAGCTTTCTTT
>TRBJ1-2|-|few|TRBV6-5
CASSFRRTYGYTF
TGTGCCAGCAGTTTTCGCAGGACCTATGGCTACACCTTC
>TRBJ1-5|-|few|TRBV12-3/TRBV12-4
CASSLIGQPQHF
TGTGCCAGCAGTTTAATCGGCCAGCCCCAGCATTTT
>TRBJ2-5|-|many|TRBV29-1
CSVRTDLETQYF
TGCAGCGTCCGGACAGATTTGGAGACCCAGTACTTC
>TRBJ1-4|-|once|TRBV20-1
CSAREGNEKLFF
TGCAGTGCTAGAGAAGGAAATGAAAAACTGTTTTTT
>TRBJ2-6|-|few|TRBV21-1
CASSKGDRGPGANVLTF
TGTGCCAGCAGCAAAGGTGACAGGGGGCCTGGGGCCAACGTCCTGACTTTC
>TRBJ1-2|-|-|TRBV5-1
CASSLNAENYGYTF
TGCGCCAGCAGCTTGAATGCAGAAAACTATGGCTACACCTTC
>TRBJ2-3|TRBD1|-|TRBV6-5
CASSRDRSSTDTQYF
TGTGCCAGCAGCCGGGACAGGAGCTCCACAGATACGCAGTATTTT
>TRBJ2-7|-|-|TRBV20-1
CSAGGRGLGIYEQYF
TGCAGTGCTGGGGGGAGAGGGTTGGGGATCTACGAGCAGTACTTC
>TRBJ2-7|-|-|TRBV12-3/TRBV12-4
CASSLMRGFEQYF
TGTGCCAGCAGTTTGATGCGAGGGTTTGAGCAGTACTTC